One sample yielded the 9 T cell receptor beta chains listed below, sequenced in a study of monozygotic twins with inflammatory bowel disease. One entry per CDR3 protein, without DNA, is what TCRdb gives after re-calling the 5' RACE reads. In all, the sample yields tens of thousands of distinct CDR3 sequences. Source material: blood. Receptors originate from a human donor with ulcerative colitis or Crohn's disease, or a healthy co-twin of an affected twin (not recorded which).

The chain couples TRBV25-1 to TRBJ1-2. The length of the CDR3 is 12 residues. Germline-derived CDR1 and CDR2 are MGHDK and SYGVNS. The CDR3 loop is CASSDHNYGYTF.

V gene TRBV5-1 combines with J gene TRBJ2-5. CDR3 length: 15 residues. Germline assignment: CDR1 SGHRS and CDR2 YFSETQ. The CDR3 reads CASSLNLEIAETQYF.

This rearrangement joins TRBV6-1 to TRBJ2-6; the TCRdb D gene call, TRBD1, has no DNA to confirm it. The CDR3 is 14 amino acids. The V gene's germline CDR1 is MNHNS and CDR2 SASEGT. The CDR3 region is CASEPGAGANVLTF.

This chain connects TRBV5-1 to TRBJ1-6. Germline V lookup: CDR1 SGHRS, CDR2 YFSETQ. There are 13 residues in the CDR3. The CDR3 here is CASSLSTNSPLHF.

The rearrangement links TRBV6-1 to TRBJ2-2; TCRdb outputs TRBD2, but without DNA this stays unchecked. The V gene's germline CDR1 is MNHNS and CDR2 SASEGT. CDR3 length: 15 amino acids. The CDR3 loop is CASGLTSGNTGELFF.

This chain joins TRBV12-3 or TRBV12-4 and TRBJ2-2; the TCRdb D gene call, TRBD1, has no DNA to confirm it. The CDR3 is 15 residues long. CDR3 in amino acids: CASSRRTANTGELFF.

The gene calls are TRBV4-1 and TRBJ1-4; checking the TCRdb D call of TRBD1 is not possible without DNA. The CDR3 totals 16 residues. Germline V lookup: CDR1 MGHRA, CDR2 YSYEKL. CDR3 region: CASSQEAIGANEKLFF.

The rearrangement uses TRBV29-1 and TRBJ2-3; TCRdb calls TRBD2, which cannot be checked without DNA. Germline loops: CDR1 SQVTM, CDR2 ANQGSEA. This CDR3 has 15 amino acids. The CDR3 is CSVDGAGGGIDTQYF.

The rearrangement links TRBV10-3 to TRBJ2-5; TCRdb's D call of TRBD2 is untestable without DNA. Germline V CDR1 and CDR2: ENHRY, SYGVKD. This CDR3 has 15 amino acids. The CDR3 reads CAISEPKTSGKTQYF.